This is a list of T cell receptor beta chains from one sample in a study of PD-L1 blockade in urothelial cancer. The table came from immunoSEQ multiplex PCR; TCRdb's copy has only in-frame clones and leaves some out. The data hold approximately 79,000 clones, with about nine tenths observed a single time. The sample was PBMCs, taken around atezolizumab (anti-PD-L1) treatment. The source of these receptors is a woman between 70 and 85 years old with urothelial cancer. The CDR3 runs from the conserved cysteine through the conserved F or W. Fields, in order: D gene, V gene, J gene, clone size, CDR3 protein, CDR3 DNA. The D gene is left open where the match is weak. For some rows the clone size is stated as once, few or many, or as a class when expanded; others skip it.

d_call: TRBD1
v_call: TRBV19
j_call: TRBJ1-1
clone_size: NA
cdr3_aa: CATSTRRQGARTEAFF
cdr3_nt: TGTGCCACCTCAACGAGGAGACAGGGGGCGCGGACTGAAGCTTTCTTT

d_call: NA
v_call: TRBV6-6
j_call: TRBJ1-1
clone_size: once
cdr3_aa: CASSDGGRNTEAFF
cdr3_nt: TGTGCCAGCAGTGACGGGGGGCGGAACACTGAAGCTTTCTTT

d_call: TRBD1
v_call: TRBV2
j_call: TRBJ1-5
clone_size: NA
cdr3_aa: CASRMDRVGNQPQHF
cdr3_nt: TGTGCCAGCAGGATGGACAGGGTCGGCAATCAGCCCCAGCATTTT

d_call: TRBD1
v_call: TRBV9
j_call: TRBJ2-2
clone_size: NA
cdr3_aa: CASSPRGQTGELFF
cdr3_nt: TGTGCCAGCAGCCCCAGGGGGCAGACCGGGGAGCTGTTTTTT

d_call: TRBD2
v_call: TRBV5-1
j_call: TRBJ2-2
clone_size: NA
cdr3_aa: CASSTTSGRIIGELFF
cdr3_nt: TGCGCCAGCAGCACGACTAGCGGGAGGATTATCGGGGAGCTGTTTTTT

d_call: NA
v_call: TRBV7-2
j_call: TRBJ1-2
clone_size: NA
cdr3_aa: CASSLVAGEHYGYTF
cdr3_nt: TGTGCCAGCAGCTTAGTGGCAGGGGAGCACTATGGCTACACCTTC

d_call: NA
v_call: TRBV4-1
j_call: TRBJ1-5
clone_size: NA
cdr3_aa: CASSQEPGLYQPQHF
cdr3_nt: TGCGCCAGCAGCCAAGAACCCGGACTATATCAGCCCCAGCATTTT

d_call: TRBD1
v_call: TRBV9
j_call: TRBJ1-2
clone_size: NA
cdr3_aa: CASSVGGTGAENTF
cdr3_nt: TGTGCCAGCAGCGTAGGTGGGACAGGGGCGGAAAACACCTTC

d_call: TRBD1
v_call: TRBV5-1
j_call: TRBJ1-1
clone_size: few
cdr3_aa: CASSLEGGAEAFF
cdr3_nt: TGCGCCAGCAGCTTGGAAGGGGGCGCTGAAGCTTTCTTT

d_call: TRBD2
v_call: TRBV11-2
j_call: TRBJ2-7
clone_size: NA
cdr3_aa: CASSLGAGGQYEQYF
cdr3_nt: TGTGCCAGCAGCTTAGGGGCGGGAGGGCAGTACGAGCAGTACTTC

d_call: TRBD1
v_call: TRBV11-1
j_call: TRBJ2-7
clone_size: NA
cdr3_aa: CASSLADRGGPYEQYF
cdr3_nt: TGTGCCAGCAGCTTAGCGGACAGGGGGGGACCCTACGAGCAGTACTTC

d_call: TRBD2
v_call: TRBV23-1
j_call: TRBJ2-1
clone_size: NA
cdr3_aa: CASSHPGTSGDYNEQFF
cdr3_nt: TGCGCCAGCAGTCACCCTGGGACTAGCGGGGATTACAATGAGCAGTTCTTC

d_call: NA
v_call: TRBV30
j_call: TRBJ1-2
clone_size: NA
cdr3_aa: CAWSATHYGYTF
cdr3_nt: TGTGCCTGGAGTGCGACACACTATGGCTACACCTTC

d_call: NA
v_call: TRBV27
j_call: TRBJ1-4
clone_size: once
cdr3_aa: CASSPNPPRGTDEKLFF
cdr3_nt: TGTGCCAGCAGTCCAAACCCACCTCGGGGAACAGATGAAAAACTGTTTTTT

d_call: NA
v_call: TRBV5-1
j_call: TRBJ1-4
clone_size: NA
cdr3_aa: CASSFDPLSTETNEKLFF
cdr3_nt: TGCGCCAGCAGCTTTGATCCCCTGTCGACAGAAACTAATGAAAAACTGTTTTTT

d_call: NA
v_call: TRBV10-3
j_call: TRBJ2-5
clone_size: NA
cdr3_aa: CAIGRDQETQYF
cdr3_nt: TGTGCCATCGGCAGGGACCAAGAGACCCAGTACTTC

d_call: TRBD1
v_call: TRBV30
j_call: TRBJ1-5
clone_size: NA
cdr3_aa: CAWSDPTGAPNQPQHF
cdr3_nt: TGTGCCTGGAGTGACCCAACAGGGGCTCCCAATCAGCCCCAGCATTTT

d_call: NA
v_call: TRBV11-2
j_call: TRBJ2-7
clone_size: NA
cdr3_aa: CASSLERGGSWSYEQYF
cdr3_nt: TGTGCCAGCAGCTTAGAGCGGGGCGGCAGCTGGTCCTACGAGCAGTACTTC

d_call: TRBD1
v_call: TRBV7-2
j_call: TRBJ1-6
clone_size: NA
cdr3_aa: CASSPTGLNNSPLHF
cdr3_nt: TGTGCCAGCAGCCCGACAGGGCTCAATAATTCACCCCTCCACTTT

d_call: TRBD2
v_call: TRBV11-3
j_call: TRBJ2-2
clone_size: NA
cdr3_aa: CASSLAAGVGSGELFF
cdr3_nt: TGTGCCAGCAGCTTAGCAGCGGGAGTTGGTAGCGGGGAGCTGTTTTTT

d_call: NA
v_call: TRBV30
j_call: TRBJ1-6
clone_size: NA
cdr3_aa: CALTGDYNSPLHF
cdr3_nt: TGTGCCTTGACAGGTGATTATAATTCACCCCTCCACTTT

d_call: TRBD1
v_call: TRBV15
j_call: TRBJ1-4
clone_size: NA
cdr3_aa: CATSNIRTGEKLFF
cdr3_nt: TGTGCCACCAGCAACATCAGGACAGGCGAAAAACTGTTTTTT

d_call: NA
v_call: TRBV7-2
j_call: TRBJ1-1
clone_size: NA
cdr3_aa: CASSLARVGTEAFF
cdr3_nt: TGTGCCAGCAGCTTAGCCCGGGTGGGCACTGAAGCTTTCTTT

d_call: NA
v_call: TRBV19
j_call: TRBJ1-6
clone_size: NA
cdr3_aa: CASGLPGDNSPLHF
cdr3_nt: TGTGCCAGTGGCCTCCCGGGAGATAATTCACCCCTCCACTTT

d_call: NA
v_call: TRBV5-1
j_call: TRBJ2-7
clone_size: NA
cdr3_aa: CASSLAPGGGGYEQYF
cdr3_nt: TGCGCCAGCAGCCTCGCGCCGGGGGGCGGAGGCTACGAGCAGTACTTC

d_call: NA
v_call: TRBV28
j_call: TRBJ1-2
clone_size: few
cdr3_aa: CASSFPNQGIWSYTF
cdr3_nt: TGTGCCAGCAGTTTCCCCAACCAGGGGATATGGAGCTACACCTTC

d_call: TRBD1
v_call: TRBV6-1
j_call: TRBJ1-1
clone_size: NA
cdr3_aa: CASSSTGGADTEAFF
cdr3_nt: TGTGCCAGCAGCTCCACAGGGGGCGCGGACACTGAAGCTTTCTTT

d_call: TRBD2
v_call: TRBV9
j_call: TRBJ2-1
clone_size: NA
cdr3_aa: CASSVTSGSSYNEQFF
cdr3_nt: TGTGCCAGCAGCGTAACTAGCGGGAGCTCCTACAATGAGCAGTTCTTC

d_call: TRBD1
v_call: TRBV6-5
j_call: TRBJ1-5
clone_size: NA
cdr3_aa: CASSYGQGGNQPQHF
cdr3_nt: TGTGCCAGCAGTTACGGACAGGGAGGAAACCAGCCCCAGCATTTT

d_call: NA
v_call: TRBV5-1
j_call: TRBJ2-1
clone_size: NA
cdr3_aa: CASSLRDVGVNEQFF
cdr3_nt: TGCGCCAGCAGCTTGCGGGATGTCGGGGTGAATGAGCAGTTCTTC

d_call: TRBD1
v_call: TRBV19
j_call: TRBJ2-7
clone_size: NA
cdr3_aa: CASSMEQGAYEQYF
cdr3_nt: TGTGCCAGTAGTATGGAACAGGGGGCCTACGAGCAGTACTTC

d_call: NA
v_call: TRBV4-3
j_call: TRBJ2-7
clone_size: NA
cdr3_aa: CASSQAISSYEQYF
cdr3_nt: TGCGCCAGCAGCCAAGCCATCTCCAGTTACGAGCAGTACTTC

d_call: NA
v_call: TRBV5-1
j_call: TRBJ2-1
clone_size: NA
cdr3_aa: CASSTTGNEQFF
cdr3_nt: TGCGCCAGCAGCACTACAGGCAATGAGCAGTTCTTC

d_call: TRBD1
v_call: TRBV19
j_call: TRBJ1-2
clone_size: few
cdr3_aa: CASRGAGGTANYGYTF
cdr3_nt: TGTGCCAGCAGAGGGGCAGGGGGTACGGCTAACTATGGCTACACCTTC

d_call: NA
v_call: TRBV28
j_call: TRBJ2-7
clone_size: NA
cdr3_aa: CASKSWGSRYEQYF
cdr3_nt: TGTGCCAGCAAGTCCTGGGGCAGCCGATACGAGCAGTACTTC

d_call: NA
v_call: TRBV5-1
j_call: TRBJ2-7
clone_size: NA
cdr3_aa: CASSRLQGGAYEQYF
cdr3_nt: TGCGCCAGCAGTCGTTTACAGGGTGGGGCCTACGAGCAGTACTTC

d_call: TRBD2
v_call: TRBV6-9
j_call: TRBJ2-3
clone_size: NA
cdr3_aa: CASSPTLLAGGTDTQYF
cdr3_nt: TGTGCCAGCAGCCCCACCCTACTAGCGGGGGGCACAGATACGCAGTATTTT

d_call: NA
v_call: TRBV5-1
j_call: TRBJ2-7
clone_size: NA
cdr3_aa: CASSLDKPSYEQYF
cdr3_nt: TGCGCCAGCAGCTTGGACAAACCCTCCTACGAGCAGTACTTC

d_call: NA
v_call: TRBV10-2
j_call: TRBJ2-5
clone_size: NA
cdr3_aa: CASSPTAGWQETQYF
cdr3_nt: TGCGCCAGCAGTCCCACAGCGGGTTGGCAAGAGACCCAGTACTTC

d_call: TRBD1
v_call: TRBV7-2
j_call: TRBJ2-2
clone_size: NA
cdr3_aa: CASSLATGPGELFF
cdr3_nt: TGTGCCAGCAGCTTGGCGACAGGGCCGGGGGAGCTGTTTTTT